The 12 T cell receptor beta chains below all came from one sample that was sequenced in a study of blood T cells in healthy people across ages. Together with a sample-barcoded 5' primer, a J-beta primer mix was included in a second PCR lasting about 6 to 11 cycles. Each CDR3 protein gets one entry after TCRdb re-called the 5' RACE reads with MiXCR. The table lists around 650,000 distinct CDR3 sequences, around 43% of them singletons. The specimen was blood. Every receptor here comes from an elderly man in good health.

This clonotype was seen a few times. The chain links TRBV3-1 to TRBJ2-1, with 10 bases fitting TRBD1. This CDR3 comprises 16 residues. After removal of 8 bases from V and 7 bases from J, the junction contained 14 bases not matched to a gene. The germline CDR1 and CDR2 sequences are LGHDT and YNNKEL (reference sequence). The CDR3 coding sequence is TGTGCCAGCCTTCCTTTGACAGGGGGCGCAAGGAATGAGCAGTTCTTC. Translation gives CASLPLTGGARNEQFF.

A few counts support this clonotype. This chain connects TRBV29-1 to TRBJ1-4; D is ambiguous. V lost 4 bases and J lost 4, with 13 bases in between. The CDR3 extends over 14 amino acids. CDR1 and CDR2 from the germline V gene are SQVTM and ANQGSEA. The CDR3 reads CSVGNSEHNEKLFF. In nucleotides, the CDR3 is TGCAGCGTTGGGAATTCCGAACATAATGAAAAACTGTTTTTT.

Note on this clonotype: At one end, the junction sequence differs from germline, possibly due to a read error. This sequence joins TRBV6-6 and TRBJ2-5; D uncertain. The CDR3 consists of 12 residues. CDR1 is MNHNY and CDR2 is SVGAGI in the germline V gene (reference sequence). CDR3 in DNA: TGTGCCAGCAGTTACAGCCAAGAGATCCAGTACTTC. Protein sequence: CASSYSQEIQYF.

This clonotype was recorded a few times. The chain carries TRBV24-1 and TRBJ1-5; 10 bases map to TRBD1. V shed 4 bases, J shed 6 bases, and the junction held 5 bases outside the gene matches. This CDR3 region has 15 residues. In germline, CDR1 is KGHDR, CDR2 SFDVKD. The CDR3 DNA sequence: TGTGCCACCAGTGACCAGACAGGGGGCACTCAGCCCCAGCATTTT. The encoded protein is CATSDQTGGTQPQHF.

This clonotype was counted only a few times. This chain links TRBV7-2 with TRBJ2-1, with 9 bases fitting TRBD1. This CDR3 is 17 amino acids long. Germline CDR1 and CDR2: SGHTA and FQGNSA. J was trimmed by 0 bases and V by 4 bases; bases with no gene match: 7. CDR3 sequence reads: CASSSRGQGRSYNEQFF. CDR3 DNA: TGTGCCAGCAGCTCAAGGGGACAGGGTCGCTCCTACAATGAGCAGTTCTTC.

The V gene is TRBV29-1, the J gene TRBJ2-1; 9 nucleotides match TRBD2. V was clipped by 7 bases and J by 0 bases; unmatched bases: 4. CDR1 is SQVTM and CDR2 is ANQGSEA in the germline V gene. The CDR3 totals 14 residues. This chain's CDR3 is CSGLAESSYNEQFF. The CDR3, as DNA: TGCAGCGGACTAGCGGAGAGCTCCTACAATGAGCAGTTCTTC.

At least ten counts were recorded for this clonotype. V and J are TRBV6-2 or TRBV6-3 and TRBJ1-5; no definite D call. CDR1 MNHEY and CDR2 SVGEGT come from the germline V gene. Trimming left V 7 bases short and J 2 bases short, with 12 bases between. This CDR3 contains 14 residues. CDR3 residues: CASISGDGNQPQHF. In nucleotides, the CDR3 is TGTGCCAGCATTTCTGGGGATGGCAATCAGCCCCAGCATTTT.

The chain links TRBV5-4 to TRBJ2-3, with TRBD2 identical over 9 bases. The CDR3 spans 16 residues. CDR1 SGHNT and CDR2 YYREEE come from the germline V gene (reference sequence). Germline trimming cut 3 bases from V and 3 bases from J; bases unmatched to any gene: 8. CDR3 region: CASSSKGTSHTDTQYF. As DNA, the CDR3 is TGTGCCAGCAGCTCCAAAGGGACTAGCCATACAGATACGCAGTATTTT.

The rearrangement links TRBV6-6 to TRBJ2-1; D is undetermined. Per germline, CDR1 MNHNY and CDR2 SVGAGI (reference sequence). The CDR3 extends over 13 amino acids. The V end was cut by 7 bases, the J end by 9 bases, with 16 bases between. The CDR3 is CASKVGVRPEQFF. CDR3 nucleotide sequence: TGTGCCAGCAAAGTAGGTGTAAGACCTGAGCAGTTCTTC.

The rearrangement joins TRBV20-1 to TRBJ2-1, with TRBD2 matching over 8 bases. Trimming cost V 5 bases and J 7 bases; bases outside gene matches: 13. The CDR3 runs to 15 residues. The germline V gene encodes CDR1 DFQATT and CDR2 SNEGSKA (reference sequence). CDR3 DNA: TGCAGTGCTGAAGTGAAGCGGGAGTTGAATAATGAGCAGTTCTTC. This sequence encodes CSAEVKRELNNEQFF.

This clonotype showed up just a few times. V usage is TRBV20-1 and J usage is TRBJ2-7; D is perhaps TRBD1 (5 bases). The V end lost 6 bases, the J end lost 3 bases, and 12 bases lay between the germline ends. Germline CDR1 DFQATT, CDR2 SNEGSKA (reference sequence). This CDR3 is built from 12 residues. CDR3 loop: CSAAGRDYEQYF. In DNA, the CDR3 is TGCAGTGCCGCCGGCAGGGACTACGAGCAGTACTTC.

This clonotype has just a few counts. The chain has TRBV5-1 and TRBJ2-2, with D perhaps TRBD2 (6 bases). V was pared by 0 bases and J by 6 bases, with 12 bases between. Germline CDR1 is SGHRS and CDR2 is YFSETQ. The CDR3 is 15 amino acids. CDR3 DNA: TGCGCCAGCAGCTTGGGAGGCGGGGCTGCCGGGGAGCTGTTTTTT. It translates to CASSLGGGAAGELFF.